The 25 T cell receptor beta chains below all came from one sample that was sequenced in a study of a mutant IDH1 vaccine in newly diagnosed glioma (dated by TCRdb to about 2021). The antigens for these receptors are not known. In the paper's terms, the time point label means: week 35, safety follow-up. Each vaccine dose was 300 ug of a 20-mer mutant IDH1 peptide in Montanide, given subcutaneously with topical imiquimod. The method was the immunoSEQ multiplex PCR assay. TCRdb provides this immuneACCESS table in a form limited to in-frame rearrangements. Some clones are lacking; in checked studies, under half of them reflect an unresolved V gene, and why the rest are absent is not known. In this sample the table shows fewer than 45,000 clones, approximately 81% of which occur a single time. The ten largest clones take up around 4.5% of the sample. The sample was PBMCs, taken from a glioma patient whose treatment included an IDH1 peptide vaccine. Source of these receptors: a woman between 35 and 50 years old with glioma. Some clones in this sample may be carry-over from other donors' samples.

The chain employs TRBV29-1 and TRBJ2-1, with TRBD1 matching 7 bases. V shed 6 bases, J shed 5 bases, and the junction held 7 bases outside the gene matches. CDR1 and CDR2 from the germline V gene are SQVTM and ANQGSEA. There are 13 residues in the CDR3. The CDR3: CSVVRDSHNEQFF. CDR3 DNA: TGCAGCGTAGTCCGGGACAGCCACAATGAGCAGTTCTTC.

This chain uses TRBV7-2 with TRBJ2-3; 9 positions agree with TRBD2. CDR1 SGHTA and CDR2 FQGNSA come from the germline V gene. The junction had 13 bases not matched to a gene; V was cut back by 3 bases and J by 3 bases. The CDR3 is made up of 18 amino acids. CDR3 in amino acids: CASSFQAGGPVGTDTQYF. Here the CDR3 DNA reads TGTGCCAGCAGCTTCCAAGCGGGAGGCCCCGTAGGGACAGATACGCAGTATTTT.

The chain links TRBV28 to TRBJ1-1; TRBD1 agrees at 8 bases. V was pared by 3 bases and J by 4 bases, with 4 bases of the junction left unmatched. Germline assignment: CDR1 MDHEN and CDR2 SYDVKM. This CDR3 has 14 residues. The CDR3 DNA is TGTGCCAGCAGTTTGAGGACAGGGAGCACTGAAGCTTTCTTT. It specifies CASSLRTGSTEAFF.

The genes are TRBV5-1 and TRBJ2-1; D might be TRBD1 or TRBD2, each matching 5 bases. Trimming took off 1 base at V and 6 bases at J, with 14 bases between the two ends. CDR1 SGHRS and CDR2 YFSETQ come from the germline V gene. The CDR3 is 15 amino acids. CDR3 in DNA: TGCGCCAGCAGCTTGACGGCAGGGAGCCCCAATGAGCAGTTCTTC. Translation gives CASSLTAGSPNEQFF. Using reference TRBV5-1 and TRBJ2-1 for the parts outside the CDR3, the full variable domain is KAGVTQTPRYLIKTRGQQVTLSCSPISGHRSVSWYQQTPGQGLQFLFEYFSETQRNKGNFPGRFSGRQFSNSRSEMNVSTLELGDSALYLCASSLTAGSPNEQFFGPGTRLTVL.

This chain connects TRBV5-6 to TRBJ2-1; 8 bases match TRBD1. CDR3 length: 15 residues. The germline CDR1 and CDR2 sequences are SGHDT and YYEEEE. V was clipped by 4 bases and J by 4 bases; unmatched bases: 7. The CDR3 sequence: CASSPRGQVYNEQFF. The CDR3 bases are TGTGCCAGCAGCCCAAGGGGACAGGTGTACAATGAGCAGTTCTTC.

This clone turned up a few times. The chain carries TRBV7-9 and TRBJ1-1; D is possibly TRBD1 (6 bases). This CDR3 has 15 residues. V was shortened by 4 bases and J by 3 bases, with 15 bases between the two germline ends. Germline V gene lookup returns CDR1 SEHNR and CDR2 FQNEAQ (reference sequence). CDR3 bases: TGTGCCAGCAGCTCCCTAGGGGGAGGGGACACTGAAGCTTTCTTT. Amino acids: CASSSLGGGDTEAFF.

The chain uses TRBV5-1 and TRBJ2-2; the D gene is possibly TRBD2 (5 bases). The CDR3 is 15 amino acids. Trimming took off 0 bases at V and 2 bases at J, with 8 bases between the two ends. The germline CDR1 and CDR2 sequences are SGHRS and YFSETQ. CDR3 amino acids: CASSLVRENTGELFF. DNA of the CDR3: TGCGCCAGCAGCTTGGTACGGGAAAACACCGGGGAGCTGTTTTTT.

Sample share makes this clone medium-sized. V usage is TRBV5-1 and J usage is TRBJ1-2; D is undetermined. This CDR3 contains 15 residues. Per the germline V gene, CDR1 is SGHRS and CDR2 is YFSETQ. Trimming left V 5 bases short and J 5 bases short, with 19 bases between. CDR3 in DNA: TGCGCCAGCAGTACCGCCACCACAAATGCTTATGGCTACACCTTC. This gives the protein CASSTATTNAYGYTF.

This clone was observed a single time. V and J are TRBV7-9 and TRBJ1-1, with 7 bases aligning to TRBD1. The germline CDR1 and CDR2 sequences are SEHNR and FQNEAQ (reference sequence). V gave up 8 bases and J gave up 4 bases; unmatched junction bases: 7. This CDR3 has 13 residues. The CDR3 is CASSPSGGTEAFF. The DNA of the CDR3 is TGTGCCAGCTCTCCCTCAGGGGGCACTGAAGCTTTCTTT.

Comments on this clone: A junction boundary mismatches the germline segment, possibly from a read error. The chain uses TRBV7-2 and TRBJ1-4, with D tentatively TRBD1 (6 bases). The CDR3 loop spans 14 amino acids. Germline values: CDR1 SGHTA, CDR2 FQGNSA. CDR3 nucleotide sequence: TGCGCCAGCAGCTTGGGGGGCTTTGACGAAAAACTGTTTTTT. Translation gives CASSLGGFDEKLFF.

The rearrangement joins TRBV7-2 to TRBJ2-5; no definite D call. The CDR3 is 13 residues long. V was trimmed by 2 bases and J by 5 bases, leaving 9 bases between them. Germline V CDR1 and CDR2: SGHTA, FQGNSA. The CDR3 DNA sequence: TGTGCCAGCAGCTTACAGGTTGAGGAGACCCAGTACTTC. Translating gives CASSLQVEETQYF. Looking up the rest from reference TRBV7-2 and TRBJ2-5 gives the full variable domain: GAGVSQSPSNKVTEKGKDVELRCDPISGHTALYWYRQSLGQGLEFLIYFQGNSAPDKSGLPSDRFSAERTGGSVSTLTIQRTQQEDSAVYLCASSLQVEETQYFGPGTRLLVL.

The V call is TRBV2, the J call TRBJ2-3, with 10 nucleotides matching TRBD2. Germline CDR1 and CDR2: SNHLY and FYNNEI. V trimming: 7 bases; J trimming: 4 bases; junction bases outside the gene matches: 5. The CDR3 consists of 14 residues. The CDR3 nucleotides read TGTGCCAGCACGGCTAGCGGGAGTGCAGATACGCAGTATTTT. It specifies CASTASGSADTQYF.

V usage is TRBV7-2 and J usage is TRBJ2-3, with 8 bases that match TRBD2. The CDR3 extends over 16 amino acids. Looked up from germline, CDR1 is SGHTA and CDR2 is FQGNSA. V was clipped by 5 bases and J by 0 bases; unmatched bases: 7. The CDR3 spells CASSLGLAQSTDTQYF. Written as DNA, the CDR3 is TGTGCCAGCAGCCTAGGACTAGCCCAAAGCACAGATACGCAGTATTTT.

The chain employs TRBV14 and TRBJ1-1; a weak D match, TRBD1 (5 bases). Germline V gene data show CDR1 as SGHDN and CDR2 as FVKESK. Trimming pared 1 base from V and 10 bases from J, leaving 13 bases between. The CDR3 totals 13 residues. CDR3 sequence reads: CASSQGGYGGAFF. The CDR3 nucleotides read TGTGCCAGCAGCCAAGGGGGGTATGGGGGAGCTTTCTTT. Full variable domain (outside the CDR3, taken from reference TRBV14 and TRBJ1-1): EAGVTQFPSHSVIEKGQTVTLRCDPISGHDNLYWYRRVMGKEIKFLLHFVKESKQDESGMPNNRFLAERTGGTYSTLKVQPAELEDSGVYFCASSQGGYGGAFFGQGTRLTVV.

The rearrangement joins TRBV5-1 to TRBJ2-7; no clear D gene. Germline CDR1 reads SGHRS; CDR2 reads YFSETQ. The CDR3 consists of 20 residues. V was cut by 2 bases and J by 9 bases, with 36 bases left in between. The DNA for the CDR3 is TGCGCCAGCAGCTTACCCGTTTTTGGGGAACCTACATCTCTAGTCCCGGTGCAGTACTTC. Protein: CASSLPVFGEPTSLVPVQYF.

For the CDR3, the DNA is TGTGCCAGCAGGGGAGGAGGGGGGCCCCTCACCGAGCAGTACTTC. Its protein is CASRGGGGPLTEQYF. The chain is built from TRBV7-2 and TRBJ2-7, with D tentatively TRBD1 or TRBD2 (6 bases each). The ends were cut back, 6 bases at V and 6 bases at J, with 21 bases in the middle. Germline assignment: CDR1 SGHTA and CDR2 FQGNSA. This CDR3 contains 15 residues.

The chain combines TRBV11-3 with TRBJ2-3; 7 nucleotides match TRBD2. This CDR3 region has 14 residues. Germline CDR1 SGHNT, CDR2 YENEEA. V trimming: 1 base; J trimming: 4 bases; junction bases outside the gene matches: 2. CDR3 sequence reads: CASSLAGGADTQYF. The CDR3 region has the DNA TGTGCCAGCAGCTTAGCGGGAGGAGCAGATACGCAGTATTTT.

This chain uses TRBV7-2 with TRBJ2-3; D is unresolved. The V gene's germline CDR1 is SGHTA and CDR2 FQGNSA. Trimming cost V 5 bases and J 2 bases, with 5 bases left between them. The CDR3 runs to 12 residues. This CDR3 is CASSPVTDTQYF. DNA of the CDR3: TGTGCCAGCAGCCCCGTCACAGATACGCAGTATTTT.

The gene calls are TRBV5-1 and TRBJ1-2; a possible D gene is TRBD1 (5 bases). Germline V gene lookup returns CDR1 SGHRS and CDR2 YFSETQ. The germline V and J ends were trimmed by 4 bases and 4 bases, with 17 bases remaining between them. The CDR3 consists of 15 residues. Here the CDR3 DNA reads TGCGCCAGCAGCCCGGATGGGGCCATTTCCTATGGCTACACCTTC. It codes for CASSPDGAISYGYTF.

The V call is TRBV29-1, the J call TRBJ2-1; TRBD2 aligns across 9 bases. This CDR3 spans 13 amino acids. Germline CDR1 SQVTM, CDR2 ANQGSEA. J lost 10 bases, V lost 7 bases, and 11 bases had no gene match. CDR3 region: CSAPPRGGGEQFF. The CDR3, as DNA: TGCAGCGCCCCCCCGCGGGGGGGTGGAGAGCAGTTCTTC.

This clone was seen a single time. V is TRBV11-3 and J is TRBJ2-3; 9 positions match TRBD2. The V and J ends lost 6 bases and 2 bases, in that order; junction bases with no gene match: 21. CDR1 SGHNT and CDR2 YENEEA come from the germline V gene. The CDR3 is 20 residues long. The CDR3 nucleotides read TGTGCCAGCAGTCTAGGAATCTATTACGCTAGCGGGGAGTCCACAGATACGCAGTATTTT. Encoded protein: CASSLGIYYASGESTDTQYF. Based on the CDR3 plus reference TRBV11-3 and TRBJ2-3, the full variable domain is EAGVVQSPRYKIIEKKQPVAFWCNPISGHNTLYWYLQNLGQGPELLIRYENEEAVDDSQLPKDRFSAERLKGVDSTLKIQPAELGDSAVYLCASSLGIYYASGESTDTQYFGPGTRLTVL.

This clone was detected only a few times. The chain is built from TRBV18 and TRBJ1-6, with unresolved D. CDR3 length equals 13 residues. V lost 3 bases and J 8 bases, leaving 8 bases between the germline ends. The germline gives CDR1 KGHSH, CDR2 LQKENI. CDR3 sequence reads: CASSPVSDSPLHF. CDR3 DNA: TGTGCCAGCTCACCCGTGTCGGATTCACCCCTCCACTTT.

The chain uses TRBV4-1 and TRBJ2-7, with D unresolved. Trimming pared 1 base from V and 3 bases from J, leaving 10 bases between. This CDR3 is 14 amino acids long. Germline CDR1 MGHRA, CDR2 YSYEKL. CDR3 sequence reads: CASSQATWGYEQYF. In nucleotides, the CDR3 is TGCGCCAGCAGCCAAGCTACGTGGGGCTACGAGCAGTACTTC.

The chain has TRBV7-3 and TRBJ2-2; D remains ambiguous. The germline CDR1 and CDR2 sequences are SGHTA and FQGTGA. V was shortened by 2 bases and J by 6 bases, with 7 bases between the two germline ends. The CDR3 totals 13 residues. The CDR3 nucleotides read TGTGCCAGCAGCTTATCCGTCCCCGGGGAGCTGTTTTTT. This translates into CASSLSVPGELFF.

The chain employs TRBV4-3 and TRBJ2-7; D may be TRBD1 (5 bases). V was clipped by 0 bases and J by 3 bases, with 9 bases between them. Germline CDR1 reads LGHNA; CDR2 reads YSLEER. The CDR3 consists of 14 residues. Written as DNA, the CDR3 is TGCGCCAGCAGCCAAGATCAGGGCGGCTACGAGCAGTACTTC. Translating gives CASSQDQGGYEQYF.